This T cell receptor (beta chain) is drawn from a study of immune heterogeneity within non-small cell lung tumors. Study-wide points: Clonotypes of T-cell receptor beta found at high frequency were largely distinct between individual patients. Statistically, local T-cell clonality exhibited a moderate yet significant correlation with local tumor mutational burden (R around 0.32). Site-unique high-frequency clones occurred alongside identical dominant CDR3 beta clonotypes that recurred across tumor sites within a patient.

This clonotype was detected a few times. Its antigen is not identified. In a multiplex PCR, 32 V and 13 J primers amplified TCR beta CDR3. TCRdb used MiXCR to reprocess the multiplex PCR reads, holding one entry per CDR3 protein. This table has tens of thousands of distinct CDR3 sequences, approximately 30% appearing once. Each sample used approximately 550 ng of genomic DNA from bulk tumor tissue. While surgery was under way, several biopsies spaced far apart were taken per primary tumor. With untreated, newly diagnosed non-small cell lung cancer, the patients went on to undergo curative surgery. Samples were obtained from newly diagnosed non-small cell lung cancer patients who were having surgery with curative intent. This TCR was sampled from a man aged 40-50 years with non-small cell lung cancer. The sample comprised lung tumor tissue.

The CDR3 here is CATSDPDPRQGRLELFF. The CDR3 nucleotides read TGTGCCACCAGTGATCCCGACCCGAGACAGGGCCGGTTGGAGCTGTTTTTT. This chain links TRBV24-1 with TRBJ2-2; the match to TRBD1 covers 7 bases. The V gene end was trimmed by 3 bases and the J gene end by 10 bases; junction bases not matched to a gene: 16. The CDR3 is 17 amino acids. The germline gives CDR1 KGHDR, CDR2 SFDVKD.